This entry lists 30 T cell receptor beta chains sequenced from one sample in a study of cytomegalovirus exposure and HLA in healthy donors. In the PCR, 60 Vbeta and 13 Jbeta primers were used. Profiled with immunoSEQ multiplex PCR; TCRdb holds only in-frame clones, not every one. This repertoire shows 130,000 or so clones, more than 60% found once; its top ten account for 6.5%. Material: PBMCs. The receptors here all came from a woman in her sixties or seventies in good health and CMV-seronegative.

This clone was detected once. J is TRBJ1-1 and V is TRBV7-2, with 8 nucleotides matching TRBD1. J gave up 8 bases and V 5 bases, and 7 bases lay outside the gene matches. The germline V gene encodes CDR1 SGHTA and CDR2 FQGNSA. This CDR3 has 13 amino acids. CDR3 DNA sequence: TGTGCCAGCAGCACGTGGACAGGGAAGGAAGCTTTCTTT. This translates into CASSTWTGKEAFF.

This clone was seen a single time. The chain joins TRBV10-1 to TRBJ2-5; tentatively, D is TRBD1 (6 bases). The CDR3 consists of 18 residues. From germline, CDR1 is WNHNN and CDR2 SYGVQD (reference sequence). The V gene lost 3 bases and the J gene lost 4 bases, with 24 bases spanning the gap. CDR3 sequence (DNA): TGCGCCAGCAGTGACCGAATTTGGAGGACTCGAGGGGGAGAGACCCAGTACTTC. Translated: CASSDRIWRTRGGETQYF.

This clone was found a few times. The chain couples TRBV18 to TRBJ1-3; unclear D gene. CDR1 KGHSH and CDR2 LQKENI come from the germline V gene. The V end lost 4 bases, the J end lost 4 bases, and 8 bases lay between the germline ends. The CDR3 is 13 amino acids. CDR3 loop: CASSRTAGNTIYF. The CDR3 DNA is TGTGCCAGCTCACGTACAGCCGGAAACACCATATATTTT.

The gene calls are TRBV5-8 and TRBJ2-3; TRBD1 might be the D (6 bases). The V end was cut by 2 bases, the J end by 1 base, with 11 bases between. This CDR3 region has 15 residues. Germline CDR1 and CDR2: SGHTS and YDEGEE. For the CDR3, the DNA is TGTGCCAGCAGCTTTTCAGGGGACCGCACAGATACGCAGTATTTT. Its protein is CASSFSGDRTDTQYF. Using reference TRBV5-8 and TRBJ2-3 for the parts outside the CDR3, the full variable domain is EAGVTQSPTHLIKTRGQQATLRCSPISGHTSVYWYQQALGLGLQFLLWYDEGEERNRGNFPPRFSGRQFPNYSSELNVNALELEDSALYLCASSFSGDRTDTQYFGPGTRLTVL.

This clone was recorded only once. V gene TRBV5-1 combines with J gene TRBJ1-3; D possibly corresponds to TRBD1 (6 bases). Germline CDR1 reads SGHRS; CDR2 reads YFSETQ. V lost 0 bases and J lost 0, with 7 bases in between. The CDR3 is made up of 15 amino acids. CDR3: CASSLVQGSGNTIYF. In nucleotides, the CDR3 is TGCGCCAGCAGCTTGGTACAGGGCTCTGGAAACACCATATATTTT. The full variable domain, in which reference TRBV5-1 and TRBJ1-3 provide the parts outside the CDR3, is KAGVTQTPRYLIKTRGQQVTLSCSPISGHRSVSWYQQTPGQGLQFLFEYFSETQRNKGNFPGRFSGRQFSNSRSEMNVSTLELGDSALYLCASSLVQGSGNTIYFGEGSWLTVV.

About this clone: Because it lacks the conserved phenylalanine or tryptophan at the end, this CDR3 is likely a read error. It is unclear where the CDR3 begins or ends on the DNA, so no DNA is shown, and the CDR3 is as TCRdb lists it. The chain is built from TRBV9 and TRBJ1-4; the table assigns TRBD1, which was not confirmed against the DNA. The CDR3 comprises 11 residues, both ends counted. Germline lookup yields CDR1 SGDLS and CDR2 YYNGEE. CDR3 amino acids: CASSAKTGGPG.

The chain's CDR3 is CASGKGQGGYEQYF. For the CDR3, the DNA is TGTGCCAGCGGAAAGGGACAGGGAGGCTACGAGCAGTACTTC. This chain uses TRBV6-6 with TRBJ2-7; 9 bases are shared with TRBD1. The trim removed 8 bases at V and 3 bases at J, leaving 8 bases unmatched. CDR3 length equals 14 residues. In germline, CDR1 is MNHNY, CDR2 SVGAGI (reference sequence).

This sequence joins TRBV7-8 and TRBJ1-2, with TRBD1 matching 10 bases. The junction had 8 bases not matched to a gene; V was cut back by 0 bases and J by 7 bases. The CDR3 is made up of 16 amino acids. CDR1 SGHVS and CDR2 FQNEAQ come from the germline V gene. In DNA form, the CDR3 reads TGTGCCAGCAGCTTAGCCAGACAGGGGGCGGGGGGTGGCTACACCTTC. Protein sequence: CASSLARQGAGGGYTF.

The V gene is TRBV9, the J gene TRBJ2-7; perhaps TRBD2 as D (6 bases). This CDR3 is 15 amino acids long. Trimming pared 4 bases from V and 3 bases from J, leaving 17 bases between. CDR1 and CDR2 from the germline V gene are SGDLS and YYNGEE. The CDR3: CASSPEGLSSYEQYF. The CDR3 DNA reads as TGTGCCAGCAGCCCCGAGGGACTGTCGAGCTACGAGCAGTACTTC.

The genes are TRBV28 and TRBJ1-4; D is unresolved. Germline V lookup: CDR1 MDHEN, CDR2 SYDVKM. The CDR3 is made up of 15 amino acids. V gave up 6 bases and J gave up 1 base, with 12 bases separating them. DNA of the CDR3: TGTGCCAGCAGGAGATACCTGAGAACTAATGAAAAACTGTTTTTT. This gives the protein CASRRYLRTNEKLFF.

DNA of the CDR3: TGTGCCAGCAGCGCGACAGGGGTTGGGGCCAACGTCCTGACTTTC. Translated, it gives CASSATGVGANVLTF. J is TRBJ2-6 and V is TRBV7-3; TRBD1 agrees at 8 bases. The CDR3 runs to 15 residues. V shed 5 bases, J shed 3 bases, and the junction held 3 bases outside the gene matches. CDR1 and CDR2 from the germline V gene are SGHTA and FQGTGA.

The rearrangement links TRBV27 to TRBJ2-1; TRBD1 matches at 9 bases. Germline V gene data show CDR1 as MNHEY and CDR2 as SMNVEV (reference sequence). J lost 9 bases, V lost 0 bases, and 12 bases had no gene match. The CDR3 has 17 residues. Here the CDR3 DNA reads TGTGCCAGCAGTTTATCTGTCCTGGACAGGGGTAAAGGTGAGCAGTTCTTC. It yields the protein CASSLSVLDRGKGEQFF.

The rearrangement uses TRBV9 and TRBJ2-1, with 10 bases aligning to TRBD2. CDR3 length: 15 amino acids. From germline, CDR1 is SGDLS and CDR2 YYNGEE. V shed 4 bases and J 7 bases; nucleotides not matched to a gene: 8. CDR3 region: CASSPGTSASNEQFF. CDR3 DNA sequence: TGTGCCAGCAGCCCCGGGACTAGCGCGTCAAATGAGCAGTTCTTC.

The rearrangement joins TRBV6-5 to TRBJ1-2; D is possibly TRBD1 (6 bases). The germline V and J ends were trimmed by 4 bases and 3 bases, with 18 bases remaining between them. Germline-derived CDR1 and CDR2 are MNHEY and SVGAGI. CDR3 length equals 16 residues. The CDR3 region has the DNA TGTGCCAGCAGTTCCAGGGGACAAGGCGGTGACTATGGCTACACCTTC. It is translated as CASSSRGQGGDYGYTF.

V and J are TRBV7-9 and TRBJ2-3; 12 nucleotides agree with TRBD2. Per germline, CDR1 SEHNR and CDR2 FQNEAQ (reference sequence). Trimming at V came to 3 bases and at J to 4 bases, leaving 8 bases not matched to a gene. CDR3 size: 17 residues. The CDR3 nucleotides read TGTGCCAGCAGCTTTCGGACTAGCGGGGTGGTCTCAGATACGCAGTATTTT. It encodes CASSFRTSGVVSDTQYF.

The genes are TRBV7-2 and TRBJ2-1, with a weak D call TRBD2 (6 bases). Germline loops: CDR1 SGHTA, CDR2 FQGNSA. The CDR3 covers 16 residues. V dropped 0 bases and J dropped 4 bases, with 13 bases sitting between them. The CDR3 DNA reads TGTGCCAGCAGCTTAGCTGGGGCGGGATCGTACAATGAGCAGTTCTTC. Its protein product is CASSLAGAGSYNEQFF.

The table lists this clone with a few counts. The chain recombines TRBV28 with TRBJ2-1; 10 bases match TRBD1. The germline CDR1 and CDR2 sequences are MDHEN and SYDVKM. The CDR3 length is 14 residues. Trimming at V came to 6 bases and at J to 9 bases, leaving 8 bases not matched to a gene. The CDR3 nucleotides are TGTGCCAGCAGCCGGACAGGGGGGGTTGGTGAGCAGTTCTTC. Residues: CASSRTGGVGEQFF.

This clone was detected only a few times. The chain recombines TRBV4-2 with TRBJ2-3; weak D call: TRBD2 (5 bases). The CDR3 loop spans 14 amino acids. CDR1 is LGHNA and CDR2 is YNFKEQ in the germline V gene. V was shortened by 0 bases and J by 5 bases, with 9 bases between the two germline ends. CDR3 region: CASSQEGRGDTQYF. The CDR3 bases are TGTGCCAGCAGCCAAGAGGGTCGGGGAGATACGCAGTATTTT.

The chain's CDR3 is CASSQDLQGAQYEQYF. CDR3 in DNA: TGCGCCAGCAGCCAAGATCTACAGGGTGCCCAATACGAGCAGTACTTC. The chain uses TRBV4-1 and TRBJ2-7, with D possibly TRBD1 on 6 matching bases. The germline V gene encodes CDR1 MGHRA and CDR2 YSYEKL. CDR3 length: 16 residues. The V gene lost 0 bases and the J gene lost 4 bases, with 16 bases spanning the gap.

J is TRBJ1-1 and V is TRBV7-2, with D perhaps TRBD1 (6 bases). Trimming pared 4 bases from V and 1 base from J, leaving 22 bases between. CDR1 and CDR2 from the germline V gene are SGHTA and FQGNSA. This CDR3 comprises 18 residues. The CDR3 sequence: CASSSTPNIGGPNTEAFF. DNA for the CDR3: TGTGCCAGCAGCTCAACCCCGAACATAGGGGGACCGAACACTGAAGCTTTCTTT.

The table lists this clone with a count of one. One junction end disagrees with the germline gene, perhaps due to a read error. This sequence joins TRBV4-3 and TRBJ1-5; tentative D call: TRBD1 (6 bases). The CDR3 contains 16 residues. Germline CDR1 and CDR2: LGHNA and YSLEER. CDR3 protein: CTSSQKNKGGNQPQHF. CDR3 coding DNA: TGCACCAGCAGCCAAAAAAACAAGGGGGGCAATCAGCCCCAGCATTTT.

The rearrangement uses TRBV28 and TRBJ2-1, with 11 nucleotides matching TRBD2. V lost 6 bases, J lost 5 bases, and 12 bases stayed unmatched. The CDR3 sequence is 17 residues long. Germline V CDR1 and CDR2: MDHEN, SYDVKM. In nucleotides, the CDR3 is TGTGCCAGCAGCTCTCAACACGGGACTAGCGGACACAATGAGCAGTTCTTC. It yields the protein CASSSQHGTSGHNEQFF. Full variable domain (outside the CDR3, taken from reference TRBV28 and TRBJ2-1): DVKVTQSSRYLVKRTGEKVFLECVQDMDHENMFWYRQDPGLGLRLIYFSYDVKMKEKGDIPEGYSVSREKKERFSLILESASTNQTSMYLCASSSQHGTSGHNEQFFGPGTRLTVL.

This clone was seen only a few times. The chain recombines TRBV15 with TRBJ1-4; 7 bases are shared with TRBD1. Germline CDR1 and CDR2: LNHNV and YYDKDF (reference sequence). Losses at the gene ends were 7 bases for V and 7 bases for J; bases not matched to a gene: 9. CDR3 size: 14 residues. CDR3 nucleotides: TGTGCCACCACCCATGAGAGGGGGCGTGAAAAACTGTTTTTT. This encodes CATTHERGREKLFF.

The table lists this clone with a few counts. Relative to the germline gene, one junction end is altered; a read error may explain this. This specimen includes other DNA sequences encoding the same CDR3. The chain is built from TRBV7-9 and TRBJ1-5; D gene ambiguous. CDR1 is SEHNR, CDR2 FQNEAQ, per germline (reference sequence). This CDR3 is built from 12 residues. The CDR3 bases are TGTTCCAGCAGCTTACCGGATCAGCCCCAGCATTTT. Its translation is CSSSLPDQPQHF.

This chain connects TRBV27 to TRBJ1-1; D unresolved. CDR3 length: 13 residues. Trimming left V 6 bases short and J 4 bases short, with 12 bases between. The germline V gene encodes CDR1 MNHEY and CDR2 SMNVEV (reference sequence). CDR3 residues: CASRPTGSTEAFF. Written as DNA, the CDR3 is TGTGCCAGCAGACCGACGGGTTCCACTGAAGCTTTCTTT.

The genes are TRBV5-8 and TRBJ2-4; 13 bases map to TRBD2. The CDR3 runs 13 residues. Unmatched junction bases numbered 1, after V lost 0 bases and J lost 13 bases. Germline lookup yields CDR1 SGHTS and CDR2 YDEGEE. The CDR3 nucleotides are TGTGCCAGCAGCTTGGGGGGACTAGCGGGACAGTACTTC. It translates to CASSLGGLAGQYF.

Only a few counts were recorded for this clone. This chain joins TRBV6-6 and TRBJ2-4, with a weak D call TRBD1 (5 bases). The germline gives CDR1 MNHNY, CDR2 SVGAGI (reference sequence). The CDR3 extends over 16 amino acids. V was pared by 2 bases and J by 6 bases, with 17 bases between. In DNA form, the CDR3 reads TGTGCCAGCAGTTACGCCCCCGTGGGGCAAGGAAACATTCAGTACTTC. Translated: CASSYAPVGQGNIQYF.

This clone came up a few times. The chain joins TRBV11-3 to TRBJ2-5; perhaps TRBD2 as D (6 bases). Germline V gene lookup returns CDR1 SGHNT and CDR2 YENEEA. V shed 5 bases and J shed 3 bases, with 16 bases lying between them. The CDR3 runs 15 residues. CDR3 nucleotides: TGTGCCAGCAGCGCGGGACGGGCCATAGAAGAGACCCAGTACTTC. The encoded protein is CASSAGRAIEETQYF.

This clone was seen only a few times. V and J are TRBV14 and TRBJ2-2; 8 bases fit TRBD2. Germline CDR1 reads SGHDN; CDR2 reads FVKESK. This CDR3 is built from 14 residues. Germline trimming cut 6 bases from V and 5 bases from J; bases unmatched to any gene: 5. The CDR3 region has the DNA TGTGCCAGCAGGGCGGGAGGAAGGACCGGGGAGCTGTTTTTT. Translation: CASRAGGRTGELFF.

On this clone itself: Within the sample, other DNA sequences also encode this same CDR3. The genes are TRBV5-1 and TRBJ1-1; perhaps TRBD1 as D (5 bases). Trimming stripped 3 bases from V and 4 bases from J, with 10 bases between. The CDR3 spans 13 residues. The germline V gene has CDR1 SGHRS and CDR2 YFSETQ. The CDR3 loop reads CASSSQGGTEAFF. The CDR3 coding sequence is TGCGCCAGCAGCTCCCAGGGAGGCACTGAAGCTTTCTTT.